This T cell receptor (beta chain) stems from a study of blood T cell repertoires in COVID-19 (TCRdb year 2020). Turning to the overall study: Collaborator samples came from the United States, Italy and Spain and covered acute and convalescent phases of COVID-19. The prospective study material was composed of cDNA or gDNA derived from T cells, B-cell-depleted T cells, or PBMCs. Deeply sampled blood TCRbeta repertoires from subjects exposed to, actively infected with, or recovered from COVID-19 were included in the dataset. A freely available public database, intended as a resource for researchers studying the immune response to SARS-CoV-2, is where the repertoires were released. The samples were drawn from the first 160 participants of the ongoing ImmuneRACE study and from 1,254 subjects provided by 6 global collaborators. A de-identified subject ID, COVID-19 status, age in years and sex were almost always included in the sample metadata. HLA class I and class II types, where available, came from metadata supplied by the sample provider rather than from assay-based typing.

The CDR3 contains 15 residues, cysteine and phenylalanine counted. Only CDR3 DNA remains: 45 bases, in frame from the first base. Taken from the germline V gene, the CDR1 and CDR2 loops are SNHLY and FYNNEI. The junction shows trimming of 3 bases on V and 10 bases on J, and the gene matches do not reach 9 bases of it. A second Seattle source provided samples from volunteer blood donors who had recovered from COVID-19. Each collaborating institution followed its own protocols to collect whole blood in K2EDTA tubes. For TCRbeta analysis, collaborator samples were shipped as frozen whole blood, as isolated PBMCs, or as DNA extracted from either sample type. For this clone: Its specific antigen is unknown. No much larger clone exists at a distance of one base, and base qualities are not known.

The immunoSEQ Assay, a bias-controlled multiplex PCR, was used to amplify TCRbeta CDR3 regions from genomic DNA. In the paper's pipeline: Within the assay, amplification of reference gene primers was used to estimate how many nucleated cells each sample contained. Sequence reads were collapsed and filtered to measure the absolute abundance of every unique TCRbeta CDR3 rearrangement. For each sample, productive Simpson clonality was calculated by taking the square root of Simpson's diversity index across productive rearrangements. Imported from immuneACCESS, the table was reduced by TCRdb to in-frame sequences with V and J called. These copies leave out some clones; in studies compared against another copy, an unresolved V gene accounts for under half, and the cause of the remainder is not known. That table supplies the V and J calls and clone size; D and trimming were determined from the DNA. The sample records approximately 220,000 clones, 84% of which are singletons. The ten largest account for more than 4.5% of the sample.

Here is what the overall study found, with its caveats: The amount of clinical and demographic metadata varied by source and participant and was provided uncurated.

This clonotype originated in a woman aged 60 to 75 who had recovered from COVID-19. The rearranged segments are TRBV2 and TRBJ2-5, and 12 junction bases match TRBD2. Source material: peripheral blood. The CDR3 region reads CASSDRTSGVRFQYF. In nucleotides, the sequence is TGTGCCAGCAGTGACCGGACTAGCGGGGTCCGATTCCAGTACTTC.